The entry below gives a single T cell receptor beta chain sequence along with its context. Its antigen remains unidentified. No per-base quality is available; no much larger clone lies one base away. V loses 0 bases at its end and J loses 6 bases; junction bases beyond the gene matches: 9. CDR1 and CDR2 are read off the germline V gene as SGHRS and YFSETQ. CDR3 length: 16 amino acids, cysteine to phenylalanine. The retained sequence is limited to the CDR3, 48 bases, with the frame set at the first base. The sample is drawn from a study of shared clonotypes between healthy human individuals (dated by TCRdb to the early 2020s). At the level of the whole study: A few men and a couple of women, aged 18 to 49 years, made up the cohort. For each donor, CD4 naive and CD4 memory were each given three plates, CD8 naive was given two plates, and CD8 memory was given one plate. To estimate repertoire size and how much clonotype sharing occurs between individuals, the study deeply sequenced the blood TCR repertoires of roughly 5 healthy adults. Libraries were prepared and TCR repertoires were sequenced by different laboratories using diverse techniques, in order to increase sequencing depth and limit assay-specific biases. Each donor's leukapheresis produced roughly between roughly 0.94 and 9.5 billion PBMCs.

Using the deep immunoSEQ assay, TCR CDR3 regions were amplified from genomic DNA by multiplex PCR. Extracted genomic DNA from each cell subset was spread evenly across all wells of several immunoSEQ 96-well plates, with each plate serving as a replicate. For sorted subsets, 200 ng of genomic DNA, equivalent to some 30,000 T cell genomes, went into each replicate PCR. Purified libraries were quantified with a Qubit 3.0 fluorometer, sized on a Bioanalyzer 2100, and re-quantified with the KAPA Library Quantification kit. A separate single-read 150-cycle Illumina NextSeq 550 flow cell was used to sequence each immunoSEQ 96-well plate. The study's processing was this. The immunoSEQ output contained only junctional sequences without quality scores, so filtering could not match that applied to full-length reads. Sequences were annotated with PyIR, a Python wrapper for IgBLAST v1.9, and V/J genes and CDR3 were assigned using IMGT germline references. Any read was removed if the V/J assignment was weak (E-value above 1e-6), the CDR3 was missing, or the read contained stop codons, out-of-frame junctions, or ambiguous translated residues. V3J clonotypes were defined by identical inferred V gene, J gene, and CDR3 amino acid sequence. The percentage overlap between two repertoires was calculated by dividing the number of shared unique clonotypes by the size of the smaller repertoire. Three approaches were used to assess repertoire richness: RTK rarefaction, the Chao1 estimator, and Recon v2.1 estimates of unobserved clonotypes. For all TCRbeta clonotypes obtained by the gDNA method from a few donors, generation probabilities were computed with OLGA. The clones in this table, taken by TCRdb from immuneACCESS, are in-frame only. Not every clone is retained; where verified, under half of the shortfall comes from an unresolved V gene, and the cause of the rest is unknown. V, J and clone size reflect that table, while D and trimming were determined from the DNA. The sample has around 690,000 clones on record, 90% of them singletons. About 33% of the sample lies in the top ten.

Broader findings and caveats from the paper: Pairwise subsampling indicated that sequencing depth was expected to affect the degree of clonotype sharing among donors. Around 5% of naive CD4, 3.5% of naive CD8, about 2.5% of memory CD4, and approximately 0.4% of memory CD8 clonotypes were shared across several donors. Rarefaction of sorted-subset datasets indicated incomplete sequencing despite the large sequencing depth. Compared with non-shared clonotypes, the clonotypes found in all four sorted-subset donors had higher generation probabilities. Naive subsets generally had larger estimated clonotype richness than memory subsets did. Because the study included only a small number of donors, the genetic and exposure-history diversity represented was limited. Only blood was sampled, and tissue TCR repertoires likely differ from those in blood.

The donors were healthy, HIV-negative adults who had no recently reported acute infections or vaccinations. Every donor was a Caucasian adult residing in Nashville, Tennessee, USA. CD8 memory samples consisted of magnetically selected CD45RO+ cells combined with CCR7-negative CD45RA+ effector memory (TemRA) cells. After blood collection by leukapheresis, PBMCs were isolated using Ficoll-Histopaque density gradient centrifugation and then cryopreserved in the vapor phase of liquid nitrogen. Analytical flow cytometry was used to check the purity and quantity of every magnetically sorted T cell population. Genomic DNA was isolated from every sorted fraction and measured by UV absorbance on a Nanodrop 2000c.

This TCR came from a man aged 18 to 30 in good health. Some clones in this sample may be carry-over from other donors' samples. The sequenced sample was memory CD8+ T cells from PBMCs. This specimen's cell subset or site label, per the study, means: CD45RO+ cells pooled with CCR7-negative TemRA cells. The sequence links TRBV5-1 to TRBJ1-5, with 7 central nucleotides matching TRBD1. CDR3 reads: CASSLDSRGNGQPQHF. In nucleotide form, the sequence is TGCGCCAGCAGCTTGGATTCCAGGGGGAACGGTCAGCCCCAGCATTTT.